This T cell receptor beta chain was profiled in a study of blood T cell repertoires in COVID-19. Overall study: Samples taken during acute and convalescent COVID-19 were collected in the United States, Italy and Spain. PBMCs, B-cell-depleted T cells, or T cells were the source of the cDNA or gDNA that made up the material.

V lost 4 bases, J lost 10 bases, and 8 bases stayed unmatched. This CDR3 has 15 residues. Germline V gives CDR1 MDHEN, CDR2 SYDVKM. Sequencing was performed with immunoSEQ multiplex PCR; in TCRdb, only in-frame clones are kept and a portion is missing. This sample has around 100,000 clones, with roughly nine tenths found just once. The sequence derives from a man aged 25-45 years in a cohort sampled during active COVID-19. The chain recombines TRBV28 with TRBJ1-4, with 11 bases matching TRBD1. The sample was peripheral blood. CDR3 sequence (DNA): TGTGCCAGCAGTTCTCCGGGACAGGGGGAAGGAAAACTGTTTTTT. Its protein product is CASSSPGQGEGKLFF. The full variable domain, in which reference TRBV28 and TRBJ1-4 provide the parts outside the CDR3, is DVKVTQSSRYLVKRTGEKVFLECVQDMDHENMFWYRQDPGLGLRLIYFSYDVKMKEKGDIPEGYSVSREKKERFSLILESASTNQTSMYLCASSSPGQGEGKLFFGSGTQLSVL.